These 10 T cell receptor beta chains share one sample of origin, sequenced in a study of Ad26.COV2.S vaccination and SARS-CoV-2 variants. The data were produced by immunoSEQ multiplex PCR, yet TCRdb's version contains in-frame clones alone and is incomplete. Of about 350,000 clones detected, about 87% appear once; the ten largest clones hold roughly 6%. This sample's treatment: around 19 received Ad26.COV2.S at low or high dose, single or two shots; 5 received placebo; per-sample allocation not given. Sampling was done on day 63 after the first vaccine or placebo injection. The specimen was peripheral blood, collected in a trial of Ad26.COV2.S vaccine versus placebo. Receptors were obtained from a person between 18 and 59 years old who received the Ad26.COV2.S COVID-19 vaccine or a placebo.

This clone was detected only a few times. The chain has TRBV27 and TRBJ2-7, with TRBD1 matching 9 bases. CDR1 is MNHEY and CDR2 is SMNVEV in the germline V gene (reference sequence). The CDR3 totals 15 residues. With 2 bases clipped from V and 6 bases from J, the junction kept 8 bases outside the gene matches. DNA for the CDR3: TGTGCCAGCAGTTTAACAGGGGGCGAAATCGCCGAGCAGTACTTC. Amino acids: CASSLTGGEIAEQYF.

The gene calls are TRBV28 and TRBJ2-5; 10 bases are a match to TRBD1. Germline assignment: CDR1 MDHEN and CDR2 SYDVKM. This CDR3 spans 15 amino acids. V shed 6 bases, J shed 5 bases, and the junction held 9 bases outside the gene matches. CDR3 amino acids: CASRPDRGRYETQYF. In nucleotides, the CDR3 is TGTGCCAGCAGGCCTGACAGGGGGCGATACGAGACCCAGTACTTC.

This clone has only a few counts. The V and J genes are TRBV6-5 and TRBJ2-2; possible D gene TRBD1, 5 bases. The CDR3 runs 16 residues. Trimming stripped 2 bases from V and 4 bases from J, with 14 bases between. Germline V lookup: CDR1 MNHEY, CDR2 SVGAGI. The CDR3 here is CASSYRTSQVTGELFF. DNA of the CDR3: TGTGCCAGCAGTTACCGGACATCCCAGGTCACCGGGGAGCTGTTTTTT.

The V and J genes are TRBV5-1 and TRBJ1-1; D unresolved. Trimming stripped 0 bases from V and 0 bases from J, with 9 bases between. Germline V lookup: CDR1 SGHRS, CDR2 YFSETQ. The CDR3 totals 15 residues. CDR3 loop: CASSLATHMNTEAFF. The CDR3 nucleotides read TGCGCCAGCAGCTTGGCCACTCACATGAACACTGAAGCTTTCTTT.

The chain carries TRBV11-2 and TRBJ2-3; perhaps D is TRBD1 or TRBD2 (5 bases each). CDR3 length equals 11 residues. Germline V lookup: CDR1 SGHAT, CDR2 FQNNGV. Between the trimmed V and J ends, which lost 6 bases and 8 bases, there was a span of 9 bases. CDR3 sequence reads: CASSLRGTQYF. In nucleotides, the CDR3 is TGTGCCAGCAGTTTGAGGGGTACGCAGTATTTT.

This clone was found once. The V gene is TRBV18, the J gene TRBJ1-2, with 7 bases lining up with TRBD1. CDR1 KGHSH and CDR2 LQKENI come from the germline V gene. This CDR3 region has 13 residues. V lost 6 bases and J lost 3; bases outside the gene matches: 4. The DNA for the CDR3 is TGTGCCAGCTCCGACGGACAGGACTATGGCTACACCTTC. Translating gives CASSDGQDYGYTF.

The chain links TRBV5-1 to TRBJ1-1; D is ambiguous. CDR1 and CDR2 from the germline V gene are SGHRS and YFSETQ. This CDR3 has 13 residues. The V gene lost 5 bases and the J gene lost 1 base, with 9 bases spanning the gap. CDR3 sequence (DNA): TGCGCCAGCAGATTCGACAAGAACACTGAAGCTTTCTTT. Its translation: CASRFDKNTEAFF.

In this sample, this clone turned up a few times. The chain recombines TRBV6-5 with TRBJ2-7; D possibly corresponds to TRBD2 (6 bases). Germline assignment: CDR1 MNHEY and CDR2 SVGAGI. Trimming pared 6 bases from V and 5 bases from J, leaving 20 bases between. The CDR3 sequence is 15 residues long. In DNA form, the CDR3 reads TGTGCCAGCAGCCCGGCCTCGGAGGGCGCCCACGAGCAGTACTTC. Translated: CASSPASEGAHEQYF.

The chain links TRBV6-5 to TRBJ2-2; the match to TRBD1 covers 12 bases. The V gene's germline CDR1 is MNHEY and CDR2 SVGAGI. The trim removed 6 bases at V and 6 bases at J, leaving 2 bases unmatched. This CDR3 is 14 amino acids long. The CDR3 DNA reads as TGTGCCAGCAGGGGACAGGGGGCGGCCGGGGAGCTGTTTTTT. It yields the protein CASRGQGAAGELFF.

The rearrangement uses TRBV7-3 and TRBJ1-6, with 10 bases lining up with TRBD1. Germline CDR1 SGHTA, CDR2 FQGTGA. V dropped 3 bases and J dropped 10; count of bases not matched to a gene: 6. The CDR3 covers 15 residues. CDR3 DNA: TGTGCCAGCAGCTTGACGACAGGGGGCAGCTCACCCCTCCACTTT. Translating it yields CASSLTTGGSSPLHF.